Following are 8 T cell receptor beta chains from one sample sequenced in a study of T cells in Graves' hyperthyroidism and ophthalmopathy. Amplified regions were TCR beta CDR3 sequences from RNA transcripts. First-round RT-PCR of the TCR CDR3 relied on the HTBI primer set. TCRdb processed the multiplex PCR reads anew with MiXCR; each CDR3 protein has one entry. The profile shows under 400,000 distinct CDR3 sequences, roughly 25% of them singletons. What was sequenced was blood. These receptors came from a man aged 50-59 years with Graves' hyperthyroidism.

In this sample, this clonotype turned up a few times. The rearrangement links TRBV7-9 to TRBJ1-4, with no clear D. In germline, CDR1 is SEHNR, CDR2 FQNEAQ (reference sequence). The CDR3 has 14 amino acids. V lost 3 bases and J 4 bases, leaving 9 bases between the germline ends. The CDR3 DNA sequence: TGTGCCAGCAGCTTTACCGGCTTTAATGAAAAACTGTTTTTT. Translated: CASSFTGFNEKLFF. The full variable domain, in which reference TRBV7-9 and TRBJ1-4 provide the parts outside the CDR3, is DTGVSQNPRHKITKRGQNVTFRCDPISEHNRLYWYRQTLGQGPEFLTYFQNEAQLEKSRLLSDRFSAERPKGSFSTLEIQRTEQGDSAMYLCASSFTGFNEKLFFGSGTQLSVL.

V gene TRBV30 combines with J gene TRBJ1-1, with D maybe TRBD1 (5 bases). Trimming took off 0 bases at V and 0 bases at J, with 11 bases between the two ends. Germline-derived CDR1 and CDR2 are GTSNPN and SVGIG (reference sequence). The CDR3 has 15 residues. The CDR3 sequence: CAWSVPGAVNTEAFF. In nucleotides, the CDR3 is TGTGCCTGGAGTGTCCCCGGGGCGGTGAACACTGAAGCTTTCTTT.

The chain employs TRBV18 and TRBJ2-1; 7 bases align to TRBD1. Per germline, CDR1 KGHSH and CDR2 LQKENI. The CDR3 is made up of 15 amino acids. The V gene end was trimmed by 1 base and the J gene end by 3 bases; junction bases not matched to a gene: 3. The CDR3 DNA reads TGTGCCAGCTCACCACAACAGGGGTACTACAATGAGCAGTTCTTC. Residues: CASSPQQGYYNEQFF.

There are a few counts of this clonotype. The rearrangement joins TRBV6-1 to TRBJ2-7; D is perhaps TRBD1 (6 bases). V was trimmed by 6 bases and J by 3 bases, leaving 15 bases between them. Per germline, CDR1 MNHNS and CDR2 SASEGT. The CDR3 has 14 amino acids. CDR3 sequence: CASSLRDTHYEQYF. The CDR3 DNA follows: TGTGCCAGCAGCCTCCGGGACACCCACTACGAGCAGTACTTC.

This clonotype was detected a few times. CDR3 protein: CASYSSQGNQPQHF. The CDR3 DNA sequence: TGTGCCAGCTACTCATCACAGGGAAATCAGCCCCAGCATTTT. The rearrangement joins TRBV28 to TRBJ1-5; possibly TRBD1 for D (6 bases). The CDR3 has 14 amino acids. Between the trimmed V and J ends, which lost 8 bases and 4 bases, there was a span of 15 bases. Germline CDR1 and CDR2: MDHEN and SYDVKM.

This clonotype was found a few times. This rearrangement joins TRBV6-1 to TRBJ1-1; D is uncertain. The CDR3 loop spans 14 amino acids. Per the germline V gene, CDR1 is MNHNS and CDR2 is SASEGT. V was clipped by 4 bases and J by 0 bases, with 9 bases between them. The DNA of the CDR3 is TGTGCCAGCAGTGTACAGATGATGAACACTGAAGCTTTCTTT. This translates into CASSVQMMNTEAFF.

The V call is TRBV20-1, the J call TRBJ2-5; TRBD2 agrees at 8 bases. CDR3 length equals 13 residues. After removal of 6 bases from V and 0 bases from J, the junction contained 3 bases not matched to a gene. Germline V lookup: CDR1 DFQATT, CDR2 SNEGSKA (reference sequence). DNA for the CDR3: TGCAGTGCACCGACTAGCGACCAAGAGACCCAGTACTTC. The encoded protein is CSAPTSDQETQYF.

This clonotype was counted a few times. This chain links TRBV20-1 with TRBJ2-2; D gene unclear. CDR3 length: 11 amino acids. Between the trimmed V and J ends, which lost 7 bases and 5 bases, there was a span of 8 bases. The germline V gene has CDR1 DFQATT and CDR2 SNEGSKA (reference sequence). The CDR3, as DNA: TGCAGTGGAATGGCGACCGGGGAGCTGTTTTTT. Its protein is CSGMATGELFF.